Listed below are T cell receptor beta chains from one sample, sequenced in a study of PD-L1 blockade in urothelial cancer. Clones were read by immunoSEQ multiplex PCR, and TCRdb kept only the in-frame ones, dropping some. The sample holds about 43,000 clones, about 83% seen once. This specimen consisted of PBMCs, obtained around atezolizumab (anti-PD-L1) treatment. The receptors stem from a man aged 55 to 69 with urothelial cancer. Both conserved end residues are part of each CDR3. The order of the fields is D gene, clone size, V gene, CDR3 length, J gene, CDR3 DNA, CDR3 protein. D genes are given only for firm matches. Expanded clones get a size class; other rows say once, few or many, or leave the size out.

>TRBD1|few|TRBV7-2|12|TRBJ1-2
TGTGCCACGGGACAGAGCAACTATGGCTACACCTTC
CATGQSNYGYTF
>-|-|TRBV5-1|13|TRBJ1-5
TGCGCCAGCAGCCAGGGTGTAAATCAGCCCCAGCATTTT
CASSQGVNQPQHF
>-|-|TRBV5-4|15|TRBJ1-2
TGTGCCAGCAGCTTGGGACAGGCGCCCTATTATGGCTACACCTTC
CASSLGQAPYYGYTF
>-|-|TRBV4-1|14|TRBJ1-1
TGCGCCAGCAGCCAAGAGGGGGGAGAGGCTGAAGCTTTCTTT
CASSQEGGEAEAFF
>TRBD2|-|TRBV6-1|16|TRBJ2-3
TGTGCCAGCAGTGAAGGATGGGGCGGGGGTGGAGATACGCAGTATTTT
CASSEGWGGGGDTQYF
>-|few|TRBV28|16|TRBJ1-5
TGTGCCAGCAGTTTGGCGGGGGTTCTGGGCAATCAGCCCCAGCATTTT
CASSLAGVLGNQPQHF
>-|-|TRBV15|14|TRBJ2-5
TGTGCCACCAGCAGAGCCGCGGAGGGGGAGACCCAGTACTTC
CATSRAAEGETQYF
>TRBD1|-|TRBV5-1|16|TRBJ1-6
TGCGCCAGCAGCTTGGGATTACCGGGACAGGGATCACCCCTCCACTTT
CASSLGLPGQGSPLHF
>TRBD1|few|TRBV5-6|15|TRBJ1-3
TGTGCCAGCAGCTTCTTCAGACAGGGTGGAAACACCATATATTTT
CASSFFRQGGNTIYF
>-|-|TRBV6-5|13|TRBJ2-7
TGTGCCAGCGGGAGGACATCCTTAAGCGAGCAGTACTTC
CASGRTSLSEQYF
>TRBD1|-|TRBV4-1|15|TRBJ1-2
TGCGCCACCTCTTTAATAGGACAGGGGGCCTCTGGCTACACCTTC
CATSLIGQGASGYTF
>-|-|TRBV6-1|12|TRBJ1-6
TGTGCCAGCAGTGAATCCCTAAAGCCCCTCCACTTT
CASSESLKPLHF
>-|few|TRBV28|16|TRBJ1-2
TGTGCCAGCACCGGAAGGCAGGGTAAATCCTTCCATGGCTACACCTTC
CASTGRQGKSFHGYTF
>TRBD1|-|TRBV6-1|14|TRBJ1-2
TGTGCCAGCAGTGACGGGACAGATAACTATGGCTACACCTTC
CASSDGTDNYGYTF